One sample yielded the 6 T cell receptor beta chains listed below, sequenced in a study of T cell responses to AZD1222 COVID-19 vaccine. Clones were sequenced by immunoSEQ multiplex PCR, and TCRdb holds only the in-frame ones, with some missing. The data hold some 99,000 clones, with roughly 83% observed a single time. The sequences come from peripheral blood, collected 28 days after the second AZD1222 dose. These TCRs come from an adult who received the AZD1222 COVID-19 vaccine.

This clone was recorded once. The chain has TRBV10-3 and TRBJ1-3, with 9 bases fitting TRBD1. V gave up 4 bases and J gave up 3 bases; unmatched junction bases: 7. CDR1 ENHRY and CDR2 SYGVKD come from the germline V gene. The CDR3 is 16 residues long. The chain's CDR3 is CAISVPGQGSGNTIYF. The CDR3 DNA sequence: TGTGCCATCAGTGTGCCGGGACAGGGTAGTGGAAACACCATATATTTT.

V and J are TRBV10-3 and TRBJ1-2; D uncertain. This CDR3 is 14 amino acids long. V was clipped by 7 bases and J by 5 bases, with 17 bases between them. From germline, CDR1 is ENHRY and CDR2 SYGVKD. CDR3 protein: CAINDPGVRYGYTF. Here the CDR3 DNA reads TGTGCCATCAACGACCCGGGCGTTAGGTATGGCTACACCTTC.

CDR3 DNA: TGTGCCAGCAGCCAAGGAAGCGGCGGGGGGACTCTTTACGGGGAGCTGTTTTTT. Encoded protein: CASSQGSGGGTLYGELFF. The chain joins TRBV4-2 to TRBJ2-2; 8 positions agree with TRBD2. V shed 1 base and J 7 bases; nucleotides not matched to a gene: 14. CDR1 and CDR2 (germline): LGHNA, YNFKEQ. The CDR3 runs 18 residues.

The chain carries TRBV7-9 and TRBJ2-1; D unresolved. The length of the CDR3 is 16 residues. The germline V gene has CDR1 SEHNR and CDR2 FQNEAQ (reference sequence). Trimming left V 5 bases short and J 5 bases short, with 19 bases between. CDR3 amino acids: CASSPGGTGTNNEQFF. The DNA for the CDR3 is TGTGCCAGCAGCCCCGGCGGCACCGGAACAAACAATGAGCAGTTCTTC.

The chain links TRBV2 to TRBJ2-7; TRBD1 might be the D (5 bases). Germline-derived CDR1 and CDR2 are SNHLY and FYNNEI. The CDR3 sequence is 14 residues long. The germline V and J ends were trimmed by 3 bases and 3 bases, with 12 bases remaining between them. CDR3 bases: TGTGCCAGCAGTGACAGGGTGATTGGCTACGAGCAGTACTTC. The encoded protein is CASSDRVIGYEQYF.

The chain uses TRBV11-2 and TRBJ2-1; D call uncertain. Germline V CDR1 and CDR2: SGHAT, FQNNGV. The V and J ends lost 0 bases and 12 bases respectively, with 12 bases between them. This CDR3 spans 13 amino acids. In nucleotides, the CDR3 is TGTGCCAGCAGCTTAGAAGAGGTGAGAAGGCAGTTCTTC. This gives the protein CASSLEEVRRQFF.